The clone carrying this TCR beta chain occurred many times. Its cognate antigen is unknown. This entry is derived from a study of Graves' ophthalmopathy and Graves' hyperthyroidism. Study outcomes and limitations: Appearing in blood as well were most expanded thyroid clonotypes above 0.001 frequency. Built on 13 signatures, a model told ophthalmopathy apart from stable hyperthyroidism with 85% to 90% sensitivity and almost 84% specificity.

Between the trimmed V and J ends, which lost 3 bases and 6 bases, there was a span of 17 bases. Germline values: CDR1 DFQATT, CDR2 SNEGSKA (reference sequence). This CDR3 is 14 amino acids long. As the template, RNA transcripts were used to amplify TCR beta CDR3 regions. HTBI primers were used in a first-round RT-PCR, which preceded a second-round multiplex PCR. TCRdb analysed the multiplex PCR reads with MiXCR anew, one entry per CDR3 protein. Found here are some 350,000 distinct CDR3 sequences, about 18% of them singletons; the top ten hold roughly 2.6%. This chain connects TRBV20-1 to TRBJ1-1, with D possibly being TRBD1 (5 bases). The sample was peripheral blood. This clonotype originated in an adult woman with stable Graves' hyperthyroidism. CDR3 in amino acids: CSASKGRRAPEAFF. The CDR3 DNA follows: TGCAGTGCTAGTAAGGGACGGAGAGCCCCTGAAGCTTTCTTT.